The source of this T cell receptor (beta chain) is a study of shared clonotypes between healthy human individuals (dated by TCRdb to 2020 to 2022). Turning to the overall study: The cohort included a few men and a couple of women between 18 and 49 years of age. Each donor's leukapheresis produced roughly between roughly 0.85 and 10 billion PBMCs. Blood TCR repertoires of four to six healthy adults were deeply sequenced to estimate repertoire size and the extent of clonotype sharing between individuals. For each donor, three plates each were used for CD4 naive and CD4 memory, two plates were used for CD8 naive, and one plate was used for CD8 memory. To increase sequencing depth and limit assay-specific biases, different laboratories used diverse techniques to prepare libraries and sequence TCR repertoires.

The donors were healthy, HIV-negative adults with no recently reported acute infections or vaccinations. Every donor was a Caucasian adult living in Nashville, Tennessee, USA. Magnetic negative selection was used to enrich CD4+ T cells, after which naive cells were positively selected on CD45RA and the negative fraction became the memory subset. After blood collection by leukapheresis, PBMCs were isolated using Ficoll-Histopaque density gradient centrifugation and then cryopreserved in the vapor phase of liquid nitrogen. Purity and quantity of every magnetically sorted T cell population were checked by analytical flow cytometry. Each sorted fraction had its genomic DNA isolated and then quantified by UV absorbance on a Nanodrop 2000c. Using the deep immunoSEQ assay, multiplex PCR amplified TCR CDR3 regions from genomic DNA. Extracted genomic DNA from each cell subset was distributed evenly across all wells of several immunoSEQ 96-well plates, and each plate was treated as a replicate. For sorted subsets, about 200 ng genomic DNA, equal to 30,000 to 35,000 T cell genomes, was loaded into each replicate PCR. Purified libraries were measured with a Qubit 3.0 fluorometer, size-checked on a Bioanalyzer 2100, and measured again with the KAPA Library Quantification kit. Every immunoSEQ 96-well plate was sequenced on a dedicated single-read 150-cycle Illumina NextSeq 550 flow cell. In the paper's pipeline: The immunoSEQ output contained only junctional sequences without quality scores, so filtering could not match that applied to full-length reads. To assign V/J genes and CDR3, sequences were annotated against IMGT germline references using PyIR, a Python wrapper for IgBLAST v1.9. Any read was removed if the V/J assignment was weak (E-value above 1e-6), the CDR3 was missing, or the read contained stop codons, out-of-frame junctions, or ambiguous translated residues. V3J clonotypes were defined as sequences sharing an identical inferred V gene, J gene, and CDR3 amino acid sequence. The percentage overlap between two repertoires was calculated by dividing the number of shared unique clonotypes by the size of the smaller repertoire. Repertoire richness was assessed with RTK rarefaction, the Chao1 estimator, and Recon v2.1 estimates of unobserved clonotypes. For all TCRbeta clonotypes obtained by the gDNA method from several donors, generation probabilities were computed with OLGA. The table comes from immuneACCESS by way of TCRdb, which keeps in-frame sequences with V and J called. Part of the clones is missing from these tables; in studies checked, under half for an unresolved V gene and the rest for unknown reasons. V, J and clone size reflect that table, while D and trimming were determined from the DNA. Counted in this sample were about 1 million clones; roughly 80% of them appeared once. Of the sample, approximately 1.5% falls within the top ten clones.

What the work shows at the level of the full study, not this receptor alone: Pairwise subsampling led to the expectation that sequencing depth would affect the degree of clonotype sharing among donors. The small number of donors limited the genetic and exposure-history diversity represented. Compared with non-shared clonotypes, the clonotypes found in all four sorted-subset donors had higher generation probabilities. Only blood was sampled, and tissue TCR repertoires likely differ from those in blood. About 5% of naive CD4, around 3.6% of naive CD8, 2.3% of memory CD4, and approximately 0.4% of memory CD8 clonotypes were shared across a few donors. Rarefaction of sorted-subset datasets indicated incomplete sequencing despite the large sequencing depth. Naive subsets generally had larger estimated clonotype richness than memory subsets.

According to the germline V gene, CDR1 reads ENHRY and CDR2 reads SYGVKD. The CDR3 starts with the cysteine, ends with the phenylalanine, and has 12 residues. Only the CDR3 region is kept as DNA, spanning 36 bases read in frame from base 1. V trim: 9 bases; J trim: 8 bases; unmatched bases: 1. Remarks on this clone: It has no known antigen specificity. The input lacks base qualities; no much larger clone sits a single base away.

This sequence originates from a young man in good health. The chain uses TRBV10-3 and TRBJ1-4; a stretch of 12 junction bases matches TRBD1. The sample consisted of memory CD4+ T cells sorted from blood. The cell subset or site label corresponds to: CD45RA-negative fraction. At the DNA level, the sequence is TGTGCCATAGGGACAGGGGGCGAAAAACTGTTTTTT. This gives the protein CAIGTGGEKLFF.